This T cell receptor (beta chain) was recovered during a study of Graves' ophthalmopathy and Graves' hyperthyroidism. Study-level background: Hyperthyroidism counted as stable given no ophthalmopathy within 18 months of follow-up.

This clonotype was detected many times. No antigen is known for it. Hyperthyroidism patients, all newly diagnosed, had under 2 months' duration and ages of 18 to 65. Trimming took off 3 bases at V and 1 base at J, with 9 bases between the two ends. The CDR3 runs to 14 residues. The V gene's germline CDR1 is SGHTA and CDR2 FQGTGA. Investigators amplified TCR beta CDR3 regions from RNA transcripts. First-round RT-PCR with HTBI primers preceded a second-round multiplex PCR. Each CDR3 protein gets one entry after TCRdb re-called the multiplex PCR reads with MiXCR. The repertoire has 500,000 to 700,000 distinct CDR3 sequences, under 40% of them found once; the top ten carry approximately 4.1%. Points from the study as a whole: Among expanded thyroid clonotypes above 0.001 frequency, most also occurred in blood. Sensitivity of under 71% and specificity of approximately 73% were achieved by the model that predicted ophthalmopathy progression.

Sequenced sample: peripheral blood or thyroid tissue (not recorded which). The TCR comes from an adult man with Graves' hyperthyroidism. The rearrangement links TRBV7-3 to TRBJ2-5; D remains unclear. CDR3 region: CASSFLVVQETQYF. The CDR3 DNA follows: TGTGCCAGCAGCTTTCTAGTTGTCCAAGAGACCCAGTACTTC.